A single T cell receptor (beta chain) is shown here with its context. Its antigen is unidentified. Healthy bone marrow donors supplied every sample. The PCR had 60 Vbeta and 13 Jbeta primers. Repertoires were generated with immunoSEQ multiplex PCR, while TCRdb's copy carries only in-frame clones and drops some. The table lists approximately 110,000 clones, with around 0.59% in the top ten. This specimen belongs to a study of cytomegalovirus exposure and HLA in healthy donors. About the research overall: Unique TCRs from HLA-typed donors, roughly 89 million of them, were held in an early data release.

Study results and limitations: HLA-A and HLA-B allele assignments for most subjects were reportedly predicted accurately using TCR beta sequences.

This CDR3 has 13 residues. The V end lost 4 bases, the J end lost 3 bases, and 8 bases lay between the germline ends. Germline lookup yields CDR1 SGHNT and CDR2 YYREEE (reference sequence). V and J are TRBV5-4 and TRBJ1-5, with no clear D. The sample comprised PBMCs. This clonotype was sampled from a man aged 50 or older in good health and CMV-seronegative. Here the CDR3 DNA reads TGTGCCAGCAGCCCCGACAACAATCAGCCCCAGCATTTT. It translates to CASSPDNNQPQHF.